Below, one T cell receptor beta chain is given with its context. Its target antigen remains unknown. No base-level quality is on record; no much larger clone is a single base apart. The donors were included in the validation cohort of 100 to 150 subjects, a group kept apart from the approximately 700-subject first cohort. The method was the immunoSEQ multiplex PCR assay. Turning to the authors' computational methods: A statistical classification framework was built for diagnosing cytomegalovirus status from the catalog of TCR beta chain sequences. TCRdb carries this immuneACCESS record with in-frame sequences only. Its versions omit some clonotypes, under half of them owing to an unresolved V gene in the studies checked, with the rest unexplained. That table is the source of V, J and clone size, and D and trimming were worked out from the DNA. Present in this sample are more than 200,000 clones, roughly 87% of which were seen just once. Jointly, the top ten make up around 12% of the sample.

This entry is derived from a study of cytomegalovirus exposure and HLA in healthy donors (TCRdb year 2017). Concerning the study at large: The 550 to 750 repertoires of the first cohort and the 120 validation repertoires were produced on the same platform, according to a later analysis. A separate validation cohort of 90 to 150 different subjects was used in addition to the approximately 670-subject first cohort. The study aimed to test whether signatures of past pathogen exposure could be identified by cataloging public T cell receptors. High-throughput TCR immunosequencing, statistical association of individual TCRs with disease status, and machine learning were combined to predict cytomegalovirus infection status.

Broader findings and caveats from the paper: Cytomegalovirus status was reported to be diagnosed by the classifier with high specificity and sensitivity in both the original and validation cohorts. A later analysis found that TCRs clustered in the first cohort also tended to co-occur in the approximately 120 validation repertoires, with approximately 93% of cluster scores above 0. The validation cohort had no HLA typing available for a later analysis, so co-occurrence within that cohort was assessed over all 120 or so repertoires. The authors suggested that the approach could potentially be extended to other disease states and immunological phenotypes. The study gave a list of 150 to 200 TCR beta chains associated with cytomegalovirus. Most TCR sequences were seen in very few donors, while some public TCRs were found in many individuals. A few of the identified cytomegalovirus-associated TCR beta chains were confirmed in vitro to be specific for cytomegalovirus antigens.

CDR3 length: 15 amino acids, cysteine to phenylalanine. This entry keeps only the CDR3 DNA: 45 bases, framed from base 1. V and J are truncated by 0 bases and 0 bases respectively, leaving an intervening sequence of 6 bases. CDR1 and CDR2 (SGHRS, YFSETQ) derive from the germline V gene. Sequenced: PBMCs. The rearrangement joined TRBV5-1 to TRBJ2-2; matching of 5 bases hints at TRBD2 as the D gene. The source is a man aged 18 to 29 in good health and CMV-seropositive. The nucleotide sequence reads as follows: TGCGCCAGCAGCTTGGCCGGGGCGAACACCGGGGAGCTGTTTTTT. Its product reads: CASSLAGANTGELFF.